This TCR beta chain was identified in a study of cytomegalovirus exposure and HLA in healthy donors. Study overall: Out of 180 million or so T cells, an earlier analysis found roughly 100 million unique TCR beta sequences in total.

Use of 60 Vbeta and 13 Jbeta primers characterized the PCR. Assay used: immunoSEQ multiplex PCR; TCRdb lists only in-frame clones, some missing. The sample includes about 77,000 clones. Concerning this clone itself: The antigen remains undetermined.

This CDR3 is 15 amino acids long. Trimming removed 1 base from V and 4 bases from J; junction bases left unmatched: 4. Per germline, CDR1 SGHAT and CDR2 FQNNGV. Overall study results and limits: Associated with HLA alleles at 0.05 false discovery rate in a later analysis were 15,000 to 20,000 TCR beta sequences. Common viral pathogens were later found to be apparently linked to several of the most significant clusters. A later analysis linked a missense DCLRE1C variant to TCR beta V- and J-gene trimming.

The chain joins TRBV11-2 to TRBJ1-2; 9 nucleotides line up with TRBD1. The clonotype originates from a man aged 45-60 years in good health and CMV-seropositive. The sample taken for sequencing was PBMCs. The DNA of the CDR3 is TGTGCCAGCAGCTTAGGGACAGGGGCCGGCTATGGCTACACCTTC. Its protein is CASSLGTGAGYGYTF.